The 3 T cell receptor beta chains listed next were all sequenced from one sample in a study of early T cells in non-severe SARS-CoV-2 infection. One entry per CDR3 protein results from TCRdb running MiXCR on the 5' RACE reads. The sample lists 86,000 or so distinct CDR3 sequences; around an eighth were seen once. The sequencing input was whole blood. The source is an adult who was a healthcare worker with PCR-confirmed SARS-CoV-2 infection or an uninfected control (not recorded which).

This clonotype was counted ten times or more. The chain links TRBV18 to TRBJ1-5; tentative D call: TRBD1 (5 bases). The CDR3 contains 16 residues. Between the trimmed V and J ends, which lost 0 bases and 1 base, there was a span of 10 bases. Germline lookup yields CDR1 KGHSH and CDR2 LQKENI. The CDR3 is CASSPPGTGSNQPQHF. Written as DNA, the CDR3 is TGTGCCAGCTCACCACCGGGTACAGGCAGCAATCAGCCCCAGCATTTT.

This clonotype was observed a single time. The chain is built from TRBV3-1 and TRBJ1-4, with D possibly being TRBD1 (5 bases). The ends were cut back, 2 bases at V and 10 bases at J, with 8 bases in the middle. Germline assignment: CDR1 LGHDT and CDR2 YNNKEL (reference sequence). This CDR3 spans 12 amino acids. CDR3 nucleotide sequence: TGTGCCAGCAGCCAACAGGGAGGAAAACTGTTTTTT. Translation gives CASSQQGGKLFF. Combining the CDR3 with reference TRBV3-1 and TRBJ1-4 gives the whole variable domain DTAVSQTPKYLVTQMGNDKSIKCEQNLGHDTMYWYKQDSKKFLKIMFSYNNKELIINETVPNRFSPKSPDKAHLNLHINSLELGDSAVYFCASSQQGGKLFFGSGTQLSVL.

This clonotype was seen a few times. This chain joins TRBV5-1 and TRBJ2-2; TRBD1 agrees at 12 bases. Looked up from germline, CDR1 is SGHRS and CDR2 is YFSETQ. V was clipped by 1 base and J by 4 bases; unmatched bases: 2. This CDR3 region has 16 residues. The CDR3 sequence is CASSLLGQGATGELFF. Here the CDR3 DNA reads TGCGCCAGCAGCTTGCTGGGACAGGGGGCCACCGGGGAGCTGTTTTTT.